Below are 18 T cell receptor beta chains sequenced from a single sample in a study of shared clonotypes between healthy human individuals. The naive CD8 population came from CD45RO-negative cells selected for CCR7, without terminally differentiated effector memory CD45RA+ cells. Assay: immunoSEQ multiplex PCR; the TCRdb copy retains only in-frame clones and omits some. The data hold under 1 million clones, with nearly 95% observed a single time. Sequenced sample: naive CD8+ T cells sorted from blood. The receptors were sampled from a man aged 25-45 years in good health.

V and J are TRBV7-2 and TRBJ1-2, with unresolved D. The germline CDR1 and CDR2 sequences are SGHTA and FQGNSA. This CDR3 has 15 amino acids. Trimming shortened V by 1 base and J by 5 bases, and 14 bases separated the two germline ends. The CDR3: CASSLEQRSFYGYTF. CDR3 sequence (DNA): TGTGCCAGCAGCTTAGAGCAAAGGTCCTTTTATGGCTACACCTTC.

The chain recombines TRBV10-1 with TRBJ2-7; 10 bases are a match to TRBD2. V shed 4 bases and J 2 bases; nucleotides not matched to a gene: 2. Germline lookup yields CDR1 WNHNN and CDR2 SYGVQD (reference sequence). This CDR3 is built from 14 residues. The CDR3 protein is CASSGTSGTYEQYF. CDR3 bases: TGCGCCAGCAGTGGGACTAGCGGCACCTACGAGCAGTACTTC.

This sequence joins TRBV29-1 and TRBJ1-1; D possibly corresponds to TRBD1 (5 bases). Trimming stripped 7 bases from V and 3 bases from J, with 15 bases between. Germline V CDR1 and CDR2: SQVTM, ANQGSEA. This CDR3 spans 13 amino acids. CDR3: CSAGTPGDTEAFF. DNA for the CDR3: TGCAGCGCGGGGACCCCTGGAGACACTGAAGCTTTCTTT.

The chain links TRBV5-5 to TRBJ1-1; the D is unclear. The CDR3 is 14 residues long. V dropped 6 bases and J dropped 0 bases, with 12 bases sitting between them. CDR1 is SGHKS, CDR2 YYEKEE, per germline (reference sequence). The CDR3 loop reads CASTEGSMNTEAFF. CDR3 sequence (DNA): TGTGCCAGCACGGAGGGATCCATGAACACTGAAGCTTTCTTT.

The chain uses TRBV15 and TRBJ2-7; D unresolved. CDR3 length equals 13 residues. CDR1 LNHNV and CDR2 YYDKDF come from the germline V gene (reference sequence). V shed 1 base and J shed 4 bases, with 8 bases lying between them. CDR3 sequence: CATSRGNRYEQYF. As DNA, the CDR3 is TGTGCCACCAGCAGAGGGAACCGGTACGAGCAGTACTTC.

The V and J genes are TRBV9 and TRBJ2-4; weak D call: TRBD2 (6 bases). The CDR3 covers 17 residues. V dropped 0 bases and J dropped 5 bases, with 18 bases sitting between them. Germline loops: CDR1 SGDLS, CDR2 YYNGEE. CDR3 DNA: TGTGCCAGCAGCGTAGCCCAGGACTACTCTGAGGAAAACATTCAGTACTTC. Translating it yields CASSVAQDYSEENIQYF.

This chain connects TRBV19 to TRBJ2-6; D possibly corresponds to TRBD2 (6 bases). In germline, CDR1 is LNHDA, CDR2 SQIVND (reference sequence). V lost 6 bases to trimming and J lost 0 bases, with 15 bases between them. The CDR3 consists of 17 residues. This CDR3 is CASRKGTFFSGANVLTF. For the CDR3, the DNA is TGTGCCAGTAGAAAAGGGACTTTCTTCTCTGGGGCCAACGTCCTGACTTTC.

This clone was seen a single time. Other DNA sequences of this sample code for an identical CDR3. V gene TRBV5-1 combines with J gene TRBJ2-7; D gene ambiguous. Germline CDR1 and CDR2: SGHRS and YFSETQ. There are 13 residues in the CDR3. Trimming stripped 0 bases from V and 5 bases from J, with 9 bases between. The CDR3 nucleotides are TGCGCCAGCAGCTTGGCCCCCCTCGACGAGCAGTACTTC. Protein product: CASSLAPLDEQYF.

CDR3 in amino acids: CASSAFPPEQFF. CDR3 DNA sequence: TGTGCCAGCAGTGCATTCCCCCCTGAGCAGTTCTTC. The chain joins TRBV28 to TRBJ2-1; D not resolved. The CDR3 consists of 12 residues. Trimming left V 5 bases short and J 9 bases short, with 11 bases between. Germline CDR1 and CDR2: MDHEN and SYDVKM.

The chain carries TRBV27 and TRBJ1-1; TRBD1 agrees at 9 bases. Germline V lookup: CDR1 MNHEY, CDR2 SMNVEV (reference sequence). This CDR3 is 14 amino acids long. V shed 6 bases, J shed 8 bases, and the junction held 10 bases outside the gene matches. CDR3 sequence (DNA): TGTGCCAGCAGCTTTACAGGGGGCAGTGGGGAAGCTTTCTTT. This translates into CASSFTGGSGEAFF.

This clone appeared a single time. The rearrangement joins TRBV27 to TRBJ2-1; the match to TRBD2 covers 8 bases. This CDR3 is 15 amino acids long. The V and J ends lost 2 bases and 5 bases, in that order; junction bases with no gene match: 5. Germline loops: CDR1 MNHEY, CDR2 SMNVEV (reference sequence). CDR3 DNA: TGTGCCAGCAGTTTAGGGGCTAGCGGGCACAATGAGCAGTTCTTC. Translation gives CASSLGASGHNEQFF.

The rearrangement links TRBV27 to TRBJ1-5; tentative D call: TRBD1 (6 bases). The CDR3 extends over 12 amino acids. Germline V CDR1 and CDR2: MNHEY, SMNVEV (reference sequence). Trimming pared 5 bases from V and 8 bases from J, leaving 10 bases between. CDR3 sequence: CASSRTGKPQHF. The CDR3 bases are TGTGCCAGCAGTCGCACAGGGAAGCCCCAGCATTTT.

The chain employs TRBV4-1 and TRBJ1-2; D possibly corresponds to TRBD1 (6 bases). Germline-derived CDR1 and CDR2 are MGHRA and YSYEKL. The CDR3 has 17 amino acids. V was trimmed by 3 bases and J by 5 bases, leaving 22 bases between them. CDR3 protein: CASSHLSSPGATYGYTF. CDR3 nucleotide sequence: TGCGCCAGCAGCCATCTCTCCAGTCCGGGGGCGACTTATGGCTACACCTTC.

The chain is built from TRBV4-1 and TRBJ2-7, with unresolved D. Germline assignment: CDR1 MGHRA and CDR2 YSYEKL. This CDR3 is built from 13 residues. The ends were cut back, 3 bases at V and 6 bases at J, with 12 bases in the middle. The CDR3 region has the DNA TGCGCCAGCAGCCAGGGTCAGTCTTCCGAGCAGTACTTC. Translating gives CASSQGQSSEQYF.

This chain uses TRBV6-6 with TRBJ2-1; D remains ambiguous. Germline V gene sequence: CDR1 MNHNY, CDR2 SVGAGI (reference sequence). The V end lost 6 bases, the J end lost 8 bases, and 14 bases lay between the germline ends. The CDR3 has 13 residues. CDR3 sequence (DNA): TGTGCCAGCAGCCCGACCTTGCTCGATGAGCAGTTCTTC. Protein product: CASSPTLLDEQFF.

The chain carries TRBV19 and TRBJ2-1; 9 bases agree with TRBD2. V dropped 4 bases and J dropped 0; count of bases not matched to a gene: 7. Germline V gives CDR1 LNHDA, CDR2 SQIVND (reference sequence). The CDR3 length is 17 residues. CDR3 nucleotide sequence: TGTGCCAGTAGTAAGGGGCTAGCGGGAACCTCCTACAATGAGCAGTTCTTC. Its protein product is CASSKGLAGTSYNEQFF.

This chain links TRBV9 with TRBJ2-5; D not resolved. Trimming pared 0 bases from V and 2 bases from J, leaving 11 bases between. Germline assignment: CDR1 SGDLS and CDR2 YYNGEE. The CDR3 loop spans 15 amino acids. The chain's CDR3 is CASSVGGTQQETQYF. For the CDR3, the DNA is TGTGCCAGCAGCGTAGGGGGTACACAGCAAGAGACCCAGTACTTC.

The chain recombines TRBV29-1 with TRBJ2-5; D remains ambiguous. The CDR3 totals 14 residues. Germline V lookup: CDR1 SQVTM, CDR2 ANQGSEA. Trimming removed 3 bases from V and 1 base from J, with 12 bases in between. CDR3 region: CSVEGRSFQETQYF. CDR3 nucleotide sequence: TGCAGCGTTGAGGGCAGGAGTTTCCAAGAGACCCAGTACTTC.